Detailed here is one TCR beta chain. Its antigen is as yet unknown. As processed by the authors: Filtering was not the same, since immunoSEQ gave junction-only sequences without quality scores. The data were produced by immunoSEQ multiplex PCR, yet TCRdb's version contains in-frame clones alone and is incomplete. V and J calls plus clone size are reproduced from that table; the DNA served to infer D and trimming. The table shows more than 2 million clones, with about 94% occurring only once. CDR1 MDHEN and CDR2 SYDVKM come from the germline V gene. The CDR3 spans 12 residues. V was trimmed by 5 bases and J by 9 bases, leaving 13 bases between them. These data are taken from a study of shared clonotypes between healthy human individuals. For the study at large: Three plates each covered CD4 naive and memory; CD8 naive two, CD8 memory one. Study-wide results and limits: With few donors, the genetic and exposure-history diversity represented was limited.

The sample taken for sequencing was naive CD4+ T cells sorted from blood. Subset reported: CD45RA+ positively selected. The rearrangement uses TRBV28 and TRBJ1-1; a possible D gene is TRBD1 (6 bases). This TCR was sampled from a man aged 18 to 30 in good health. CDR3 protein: CASSPLTGKAFF. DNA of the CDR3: TGTGCCAGCAGTCCCCTCACAGGGAAAGCTTTCTTT.